This T cell receptor (beta chain) comes out of a study of beta chain features in type 1 diabetes. The study's findings and limits: Whether TCRB rearrangement is influenced by HLA type went unresolved here.

All of the isolated RNA was reverse transcribed, so expressed TCRB transcripts were sequenced. There were approximately 3.5 million reads on average in the naive, central memory and regulatory T cell samples. The assay was immunoSEQ multiplex PCR, and TCRdb's table has in-frame clones only and misses some. The sample has some 150,000 clones, less than 10% seen once; the top ten hold approximately 0.69%. This clone was observed a few times. The antigen remains unidentified. Germline CDR1 reads SGHAT; CDR2 reads FQNNGV. V was clipped by 6 bases and J by 8 bases; unmatched bases: 3. The CDR3 length is 12 residues.

The sequence came from a woman in her thirties or forties in good health. The gene calls are TRBV11-2 and TRBJ2-1; TRBD2 matches 8 bases. Material for sequencing was central memory CD4+ T cells from blood. The CDR3 coding sequence is TGTGCCAGCAGGGGACTAGTCTATGAGCAGTTCTTC. It encodes CASRGLVYEQFF.